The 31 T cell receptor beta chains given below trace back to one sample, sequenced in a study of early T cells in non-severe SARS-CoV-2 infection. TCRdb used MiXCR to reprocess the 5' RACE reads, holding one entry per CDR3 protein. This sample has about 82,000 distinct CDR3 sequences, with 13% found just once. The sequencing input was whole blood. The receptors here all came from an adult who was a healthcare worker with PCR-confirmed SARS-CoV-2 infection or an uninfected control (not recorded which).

The CDR3 DNA sequence: TGTGCCAGCTTCACAGGGAAGCGGGGGTACAATGAGCAGTTCTTC. This encodes CASFTGKRGYNEQFF. The chain links TRBV11-2 to TRBJ2-1, with 8 bases that match TRBD2. The CDR3 is 15 residues long. CDR1 SGHAT and CDR2 FQNNGV come from the germline V gene. With V trimmed by 8 bases and J by 4 bases, 10 bases remained unmatched.

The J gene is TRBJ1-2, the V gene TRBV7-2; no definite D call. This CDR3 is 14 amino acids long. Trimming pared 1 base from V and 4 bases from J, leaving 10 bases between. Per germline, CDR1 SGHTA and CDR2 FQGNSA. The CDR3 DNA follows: TGTGCCAGCAGCTTAGACAGACGGGGCTATGGCTACACCTTC. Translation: CASSLDRRGYGYTF. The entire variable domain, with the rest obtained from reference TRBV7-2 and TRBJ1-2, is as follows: GAGVSQSPSNKVTEKGKDVELRCDPISGHTALYWYRQSLGQGLEFLIYFQGNSAPDKSGLPSDRFSAERTGGSVSTLTIQRTQQEDSAVYLCASSLDRRGYGYTFGSGTRLTVV.

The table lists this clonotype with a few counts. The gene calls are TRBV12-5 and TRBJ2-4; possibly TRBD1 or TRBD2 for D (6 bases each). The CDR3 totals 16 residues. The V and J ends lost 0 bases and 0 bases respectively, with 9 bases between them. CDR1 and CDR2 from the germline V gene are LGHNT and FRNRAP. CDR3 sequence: CASGLVRGEAKNIQYF. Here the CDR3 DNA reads TGTGCTAGTGGTTTGGTGAGGGGGGAAGCCAAAAACATTCAGTACTTC.

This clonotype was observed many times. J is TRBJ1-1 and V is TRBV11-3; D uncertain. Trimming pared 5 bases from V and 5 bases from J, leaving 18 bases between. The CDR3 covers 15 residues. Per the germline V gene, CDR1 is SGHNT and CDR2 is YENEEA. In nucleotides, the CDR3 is TGTGCCAGCAGCGACCAAAAAGCGGGGAGAACTGAAGCTTTCTTT. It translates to CASSDQKAGRTEAFF.

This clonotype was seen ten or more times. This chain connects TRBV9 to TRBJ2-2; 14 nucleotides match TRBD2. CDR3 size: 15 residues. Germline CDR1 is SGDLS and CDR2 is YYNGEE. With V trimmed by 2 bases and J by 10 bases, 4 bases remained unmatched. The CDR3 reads CASSVGTSGSSELFF. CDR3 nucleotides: TGTGCCAGCAGCGTGGGGACTAGCGGGAGTTCGGAGCTGTTTTTT.

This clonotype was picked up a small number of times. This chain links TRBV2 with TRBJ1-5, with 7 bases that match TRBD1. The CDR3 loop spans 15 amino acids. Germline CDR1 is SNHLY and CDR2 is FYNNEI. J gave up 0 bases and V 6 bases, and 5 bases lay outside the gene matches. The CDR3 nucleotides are TGTGCCAGCAGCCTTACAGGGGTTAGCAATCAGCCCCAGCATTTT. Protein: CASSLTGVSNQPQHF.

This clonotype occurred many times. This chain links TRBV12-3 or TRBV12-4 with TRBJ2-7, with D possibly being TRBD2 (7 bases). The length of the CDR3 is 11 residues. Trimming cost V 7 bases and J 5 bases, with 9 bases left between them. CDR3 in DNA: TGTGCCAGCATGGGGGGGCACGAGCAGTACTTC. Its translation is CASMGGHEQYF.

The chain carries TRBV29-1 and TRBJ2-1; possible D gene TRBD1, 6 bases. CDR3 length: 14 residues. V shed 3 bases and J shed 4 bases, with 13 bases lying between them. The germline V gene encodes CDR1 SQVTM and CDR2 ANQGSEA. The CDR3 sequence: CSVERGIRYNEQFF. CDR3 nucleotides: TGCAGCGTTGAGAGGGGGATACGGTACAATGAGCAGTTCTTC.

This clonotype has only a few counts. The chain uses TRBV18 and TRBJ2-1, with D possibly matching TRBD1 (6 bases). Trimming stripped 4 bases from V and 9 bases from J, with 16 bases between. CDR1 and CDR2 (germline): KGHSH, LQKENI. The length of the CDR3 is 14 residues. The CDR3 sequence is CASSLLEEDSEQFF. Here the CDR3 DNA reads TGTGCCAGCTCACTACTAGAGGAGGACAGTGAGCAGTTCTTC.

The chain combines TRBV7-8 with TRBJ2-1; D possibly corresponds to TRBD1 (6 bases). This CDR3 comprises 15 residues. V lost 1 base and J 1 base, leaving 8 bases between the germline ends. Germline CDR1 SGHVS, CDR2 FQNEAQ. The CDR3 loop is CASSLGTASYNEQFF. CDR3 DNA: TGTGCCAGCAGCTTAGGGACAGCGTCCTACAATGAGCAGTTCTTC. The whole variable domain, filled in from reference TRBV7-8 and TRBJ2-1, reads GAGVSQSPRYKVAKRGQDVALRCDPISGHVSLFWYQQALGQGPEFLTYFQNEAQLDKSGLPSDRFFAERPEGSVSTLKIQRTQQEDSAVYLCASSLGTASYNEQFFGPGTRLTVL.

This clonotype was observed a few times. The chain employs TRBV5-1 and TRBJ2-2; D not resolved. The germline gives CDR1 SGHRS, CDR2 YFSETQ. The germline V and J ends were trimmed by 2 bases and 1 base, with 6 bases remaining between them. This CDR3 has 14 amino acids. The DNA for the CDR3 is TGCGCCAGCAGCTTCGAGTTGAACACCGGGGAGCTGTTTTTT. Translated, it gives CASSFELNTGELFF.

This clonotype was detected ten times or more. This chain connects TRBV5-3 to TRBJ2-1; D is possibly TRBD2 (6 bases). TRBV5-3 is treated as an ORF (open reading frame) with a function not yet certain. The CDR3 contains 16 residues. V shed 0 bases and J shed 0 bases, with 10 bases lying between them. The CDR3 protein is CARSLASASSYNEQFF. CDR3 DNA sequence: TGTGCCAGAAGCTTGGCTAGCGCCAGCTCCTACAATGAGCAGTTCTTC.

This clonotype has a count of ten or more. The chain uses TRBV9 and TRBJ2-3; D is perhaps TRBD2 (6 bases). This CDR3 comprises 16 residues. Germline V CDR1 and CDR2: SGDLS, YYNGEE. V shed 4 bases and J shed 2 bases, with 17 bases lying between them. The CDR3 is CASSPGVSGYTDTQYF. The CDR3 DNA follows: TGTGCCAGCAGCCCAGGAGTTAGCGGATACACAGATACGCAGTATTTT.

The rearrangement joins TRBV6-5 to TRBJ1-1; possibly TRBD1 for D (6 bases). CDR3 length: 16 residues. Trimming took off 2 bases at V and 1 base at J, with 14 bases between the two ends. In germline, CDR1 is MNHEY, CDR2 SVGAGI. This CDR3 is CASSYGDPDRNTEAFF. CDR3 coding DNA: TGTGCCAGCAGTTACGGGGACCCGGACAGGAACACTGAAGCTTTCTTT.

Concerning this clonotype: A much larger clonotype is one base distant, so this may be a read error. The CDR3 reads CASSKGTGGYEQYF. The CDR3 DNA follows: TGTGCCAGCAGCAAAGGGACAGGGGGCTACGAGCAGTACTTC. The gene calls are TRBV7-9 and TRBJ2-7, with 11 bases aligning to TRBD1. V gave up 5 bases and J gave up 3 bases; unmatched junction bases: 3. The CDR3 loop spans 14 amino acids. Germline CDR1 SEHNR, CDR2 FQNEAQ (reference sequence).

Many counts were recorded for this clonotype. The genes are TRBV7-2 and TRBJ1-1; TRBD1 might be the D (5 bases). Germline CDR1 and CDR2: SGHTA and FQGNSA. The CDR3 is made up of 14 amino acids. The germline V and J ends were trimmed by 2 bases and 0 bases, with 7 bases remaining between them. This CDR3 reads CASSLQGLNTEAFF. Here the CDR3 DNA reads TGTGCCAGCAGCTTACAGGGCTTGAACACTGAAGCTTTCTTT.

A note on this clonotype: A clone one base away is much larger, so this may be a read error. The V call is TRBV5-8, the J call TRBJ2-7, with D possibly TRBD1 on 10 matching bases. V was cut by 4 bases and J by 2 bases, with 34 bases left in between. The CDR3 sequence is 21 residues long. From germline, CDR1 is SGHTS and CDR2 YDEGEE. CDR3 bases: TGTGCCAGCAGCATGACAGGGGGCCCGTTACTAGCGGGTCACACCACCTACGAGCAGTACTTC. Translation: CASSMTGGPLLAGHTTYEQYF.

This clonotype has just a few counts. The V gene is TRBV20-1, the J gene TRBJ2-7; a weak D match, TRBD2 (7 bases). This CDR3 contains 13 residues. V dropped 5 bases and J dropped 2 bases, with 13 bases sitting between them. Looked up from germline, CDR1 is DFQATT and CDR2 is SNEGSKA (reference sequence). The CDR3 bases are TGCAGTGCTCTTGGGAGGGGGGCCTACGAGCAGTACTTC. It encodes CSALGRGAYEQYF.

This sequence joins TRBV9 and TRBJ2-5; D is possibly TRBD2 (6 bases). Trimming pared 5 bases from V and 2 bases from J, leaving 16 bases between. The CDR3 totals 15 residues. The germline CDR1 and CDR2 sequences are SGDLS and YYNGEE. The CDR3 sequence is CASSRLGSIQETQYF. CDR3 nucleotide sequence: TGTGCCAGCAGTCGACTAGGGTCAATTCAAGAGACCCAGTACTTC.

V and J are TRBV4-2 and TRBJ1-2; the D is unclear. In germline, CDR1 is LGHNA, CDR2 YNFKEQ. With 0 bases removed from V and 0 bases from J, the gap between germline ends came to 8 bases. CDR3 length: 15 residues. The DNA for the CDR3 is TGTGCCAGCAGCCAAGAGAGGGTACCTAACTATGGCTACACCTTC. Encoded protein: CASSQERVPNYGYTF.

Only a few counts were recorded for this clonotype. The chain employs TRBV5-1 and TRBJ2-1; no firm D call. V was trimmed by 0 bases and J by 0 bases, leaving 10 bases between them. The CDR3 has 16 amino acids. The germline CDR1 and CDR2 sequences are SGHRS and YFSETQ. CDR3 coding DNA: TGCGCCAGCAGCTTGGCCCCCCTGGGCTCCTACAATGAGCAGTTCTTC. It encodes CASSLAPLGSYNEQFF.

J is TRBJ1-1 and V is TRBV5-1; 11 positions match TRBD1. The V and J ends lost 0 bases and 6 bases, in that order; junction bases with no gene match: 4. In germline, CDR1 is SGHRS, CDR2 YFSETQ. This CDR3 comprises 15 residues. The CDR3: CASSLDGQGASEAFF. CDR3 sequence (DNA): TGCGCCAGCAGCTTGGACGGACAGGGGGCATCTGAAGCTTTCTTT.

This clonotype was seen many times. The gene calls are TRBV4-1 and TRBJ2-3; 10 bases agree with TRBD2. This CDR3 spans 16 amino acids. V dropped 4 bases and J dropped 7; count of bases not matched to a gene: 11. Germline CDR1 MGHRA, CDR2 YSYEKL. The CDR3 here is CASSRSLAGVDYTQYF. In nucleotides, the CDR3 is TGCGCCAGCAGCCGTTCGCTAGCGGGAGTGGATTATACGCAGTATTTT.

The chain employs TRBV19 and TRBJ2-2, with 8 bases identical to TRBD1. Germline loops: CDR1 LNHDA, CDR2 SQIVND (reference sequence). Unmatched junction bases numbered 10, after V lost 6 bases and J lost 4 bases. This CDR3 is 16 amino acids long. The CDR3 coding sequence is TGTGCCAGTAGGCAAAGACAGGGGCAGTCCACCGGGGAGCTGTTTTTT. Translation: CASRQRQGQSTGELFF.

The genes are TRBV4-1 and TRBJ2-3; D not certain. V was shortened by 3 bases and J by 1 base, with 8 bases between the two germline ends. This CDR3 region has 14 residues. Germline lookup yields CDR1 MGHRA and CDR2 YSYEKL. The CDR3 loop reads CASSHGQGTDTQYF. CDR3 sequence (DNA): TGCGCCAGCAGCCATGGGCAGGGCACAGATACGCAGTATTTT.

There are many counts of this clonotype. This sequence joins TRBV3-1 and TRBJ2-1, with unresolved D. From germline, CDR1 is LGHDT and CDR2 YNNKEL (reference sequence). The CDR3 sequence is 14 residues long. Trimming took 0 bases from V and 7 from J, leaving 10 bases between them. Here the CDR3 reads CASSQDLTPNEQFF. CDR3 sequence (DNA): TGTGCCAGCAGCCAAGATCTAACTCCAAATGAGCAGTTCTTC.

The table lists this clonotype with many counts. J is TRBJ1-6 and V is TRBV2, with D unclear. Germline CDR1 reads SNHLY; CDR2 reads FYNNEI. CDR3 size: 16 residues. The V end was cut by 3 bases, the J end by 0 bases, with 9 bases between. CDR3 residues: CASSDRFSSYNSPLHF. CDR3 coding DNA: TGTGCCAGCAGTGACAGATTTAGCTCCTATAATTCACCCCTCCACTTT.

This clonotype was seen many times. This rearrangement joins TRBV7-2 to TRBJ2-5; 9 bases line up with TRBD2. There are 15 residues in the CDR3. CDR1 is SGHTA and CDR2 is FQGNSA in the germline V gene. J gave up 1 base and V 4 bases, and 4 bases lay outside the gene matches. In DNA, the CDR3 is TGTGCCAGCAGCTCCGAGCGGGGGGTCCAAGAGACCCAGTACTTC. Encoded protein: CASSSERGVQETQYF.

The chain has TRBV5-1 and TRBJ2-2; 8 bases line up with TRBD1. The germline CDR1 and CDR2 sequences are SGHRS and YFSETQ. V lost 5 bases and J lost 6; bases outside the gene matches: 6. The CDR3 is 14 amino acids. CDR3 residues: CASRIQGASGELFF. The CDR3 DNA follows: TGCGCCAGCAGAATTCAGGGGGCATCCGGGGAGCTGTTTTTT.

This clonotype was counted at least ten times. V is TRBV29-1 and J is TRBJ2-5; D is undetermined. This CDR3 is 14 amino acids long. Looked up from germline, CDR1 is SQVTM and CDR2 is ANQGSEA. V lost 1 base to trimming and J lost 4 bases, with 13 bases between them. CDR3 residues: CSVEGTLETETQYF. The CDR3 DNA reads TGCAGCGTTGAAGGTACTTTGGAGACAGAGACCCAGTACTTC. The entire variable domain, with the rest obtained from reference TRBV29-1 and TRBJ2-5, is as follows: SAVISQKPSRDICQRGTSLTIQCQVDSQVTMMFWYRQQPGQSLTLIATANQGSEATYESGFVIDKFPISRPNLTFSTLTVSNMSPEDSSIYLCSVEGTLETETQYFGPGTRLLVL.

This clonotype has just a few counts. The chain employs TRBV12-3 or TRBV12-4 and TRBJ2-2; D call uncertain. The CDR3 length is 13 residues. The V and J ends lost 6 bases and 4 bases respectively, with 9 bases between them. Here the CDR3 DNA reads TGTGCCAGCAGACCCTTGGTCACCGGGGAGCTGTTTTTT. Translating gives CASRPLVTGELFF.